The TCR beta chain described here comes from a study of tumor-infiltrating lymphocytes in primary liver carcinoma. Study-wide background: The study reported T1-T3 N0M0 tumors spanning 4.2 to 10 cm. About 3.5 to 8 million productive TCRbeta reads were obtained from the samples, with similar numbers across tissue types.

CDR1 MGHRA and CDR2 YSYEKL come from the germline V gene. The junction had 13 bases not matched to a gene; V was cut back by 3 bases and J by 7 bases. The CDR3 contains 17 residues. Total RNA amounting to roughly 480 ng was the source from which TCR beta cDNA was made with a constant-region primer. Nested multiplex PCR, run for three rounds with slightly modified ARM-PCR, yielded TCR beta libraries. TRBV1-TRBV30 forward primers and a C-beta reverse primer were used in the first two PCR rounds, which each ran for 9 to 10 cycles. TCRdb re-called the multiplex PCR reads through MiXCR, storing one row per CDR3 protein. The data show just under 95,000 distinct CDR3 sequences, 65% to 70% seen once. Findings and limits, study-wide: When set against blood, tumors had a significantly higher top-250-clone fraction (p = 0.039).

The tissue used was unsorted bulk material of roughly 17-33 mg. RNA and DNA were co-extracted from it with the AllPrep DNA/RNA mini kit. This clonotype was detected many times. The antigen remains unidentified. Sample: tumor-adjacent normal liver tissue. This TCR was recovered from a man between 35 and 55 years old with primary liver carcinoma and hepatitis B virus infection. The rearrangement uses TRBV4-1 and TRBJ1-5; 9 bases agree with TRBD1. This CDR3 reads CASSQALLQGARQPQHF. In DNA form, the CDR3 reads TGCGCCAGCAGCCAGGCACTTCTACAGGGGGCTAGGCAGCCCCAGCATTTT.